The next 5 T cell receptor beta chains were all read from a single sample in a study of T-cell memory formation after mild COVID-19. TCRdb processed the 5' RACE reads anew with MiXCR; each CDR3 protein has one entry. The sample includes hundreds of thousands of distinct CDR3 sequences, 20% to 30% of them seen just once. The sample comprised PBMCs or a T cell subset sorted from them (not recorded which). Receptors originate from an adult woman who had mild COVID-19 (a few samples of this study predate the infection). Cell type and time point are not known.

The rearrangement uses TRBV11-2 and TRBJ1-2; the D is unclear. Germline CDR1 reads SGHAT; CDR2 reads FQNNGV. The CDR3 runs to 16 residues. V shed 5 bases and J shed 0 bases, with 16 bases lying between them. CDR3 nucleotides: TGTGCCAGCAGCCCGCGGACCGATCGTGCTAACTATGGCTACACCTTC. This sequence encodes CASSPRTDRANYGYTF.

This clonotype showed up just a few times. The CDR3 coding sequence is TGCGCCAGCAAGGACGGGGCCACCTACGAGCAGTACTTC. Protein sequence: CASKDGATYEQYF. J is TRBJ2-7 and V is TRBV5-1; either TRBD1 or TRBD2 may fit D (5 bases each). With 6 bases removed from V and 2 bases from J, the gap between germline ends came to 12 bases. Germline lookup yields CDR1 SGHRS and CDR2 YFSETQ. The CDR3 totals 13 residues.

This clonotype occurred a few times. The V and J genes are TRBV11-3 and TRBJ2-1; 8 bases align to TRBD1. The J segment lost 7 bases and the V segment lost 3 bases, leaving 5 bases of the junction unmatched. The germline CDR1 and CDR2 sequences are SGHNT and YENEEA. CDR3 length equals 14 residues. CDR3 sequence: CASSFRDRPNEQFF. The DNA for the CDR3 is TGTGCCAGCAGCTTTAGGGACAGGCCGAATGAGCAGTTCTTC.

In this sample, this clonotype turned up many times. At one boundary the junction diverges from the germline segment, which might be a read error. The chain links TRBV12-3 or TRBV12-4 to TRBJ2-6; D remains unclear. The CDR3 is 14 residues long. CDR3 DNA sequence: TGTGCCAGCAGCTTAGGCTCTGGGGCCAACGTCCTGACTTTC. Its translation is CASSLGSGANVLTF.

The chain recombines TRBV3-1 with TRBJ2-5, with D possibly called TRBD1 or TRBD2 (5 bases each). V shed 6 bases and J shed 7 bases, with 36 bases lying between them. The CDR3 loop spans 20 amino acids. Germline lookup yields CDR1 LGHDT and CDR2 YNNKEL (reference sequence). This CDR3 is CASSHGNSRARGGPHGTQYF. The CDR3 DNA reads as TGTGCCAGCAGTCATGGGAATAGCAGGGCGAGAGGAGGTCCCCACGGGACCCAGTACTTC.